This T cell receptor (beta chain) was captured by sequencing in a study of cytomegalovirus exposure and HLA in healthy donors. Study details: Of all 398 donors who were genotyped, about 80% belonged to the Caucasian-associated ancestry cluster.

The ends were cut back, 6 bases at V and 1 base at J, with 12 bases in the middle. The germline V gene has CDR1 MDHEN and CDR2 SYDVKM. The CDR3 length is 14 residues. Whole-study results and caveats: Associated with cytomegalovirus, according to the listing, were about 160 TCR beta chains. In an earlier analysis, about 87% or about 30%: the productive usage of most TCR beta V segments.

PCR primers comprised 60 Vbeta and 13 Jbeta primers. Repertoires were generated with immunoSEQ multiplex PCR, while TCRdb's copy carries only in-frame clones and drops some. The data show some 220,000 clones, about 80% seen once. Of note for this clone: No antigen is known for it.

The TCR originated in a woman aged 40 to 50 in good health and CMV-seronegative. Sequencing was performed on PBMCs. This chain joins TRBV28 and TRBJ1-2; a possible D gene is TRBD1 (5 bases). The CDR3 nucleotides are TGTGCCAGCAGCCCACGACAGTTTAACTATGGCTACACCTTC. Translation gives CASSPRQFNYGYTF.